This T cell receptor beta chain was obtained from a study of T cells in Graves' hyperthyroidism and ophthalmopathy. Study findings and constraints: Most expanded thyroid clonotypes above 0.001 recurred in blood.

This clonotype was detected many times. The antigen is not known. The source material, RNA transcripts, was used to amplify TCR beta CDR3 regions. The HTBI primer set served for first-round RT-PCR of the TCR CDR3. TCRdb analysed the multiplex PCR reads with MiXCR anew, one entry per CDR3 protein. The top ten clones hold roughly 17% of a sample with around 480,000 distinct CDR3 sequences, around an eighth of them seen once. In germline, CDR1 is LGHDT, CDR2 YNNKEL (reference sequence). V was trimmed by 6 bases and J by 8 bases, leaving 13 bases between them. The CDR3 is made up of 12 amino acids. The source material was blood. This chain joins TRBV3-1 and TRBJ1-1, with a possible D match to TRBD1 (6 bases). The receptor's source is a young woman with Graves' hyperthyroidism. CDR3 sequence: CASSHTGTEAFF. The CDR3 nucleotides are TGTGCCAGCAGTCATACCGGGACAGAAGCTTTCTTT.